These 6 T cell receptor beta chains share one sample of origin, sequenced in a study of blood T cell repertoires in COVID-19. Only in-frame clones appear in the TCRdb table, and some are missing; sequencing was by immunoSEQ multiplex PCR. This sample has 250,000 to 350,000 clones, with 70% to 90% found just once. Sequences were obtained from peripheral blood. These receptors were obtained from a woman younger than 45 who had recovered from COVID-19.

The chain has TRBV27 and TRBJ2-1, with 9 bases that match TRBD2. CDR3 size: 16 residues. Trimming removed 5 bases from V and 8 bases from J; junction bases left unmatched: 13. Germline V gives CDR1 MNHEY, CDR2 SMNVEV (reference sequence). CDR3 coding DNA: TGTGCCAGCAGTGCCCCCGGGGCGGGGGGGCCTCATGAGCAGTTCTTC. This translates into CASSAPGAGGPHEQFF.

The gene calls are TRBV9 and TRBJ2-3; D is perhaps TRBD1 (6 bases). This CDR3 has 14 amino acids. Germline V gene sequence: CDR1 SGDLS, CDR2 YYNGEE. Trimming left V 5 bases short and J 4 bases short, with 14 bases between. The CDR3 nucleotides are TGTGCCAGCAGACCGGGACAAAAGCCAGATACGCAGTATTTT. This translates into CASRPGQKPDTQYF.

This chain joins TRBV7-9 and TRBJ2-1; possibly TRBD2 for D (5 bases). CDR3 length: 13 residues. CDR1 is SEHNR, CDR2 FQNEAQ, per germline (reference sequence). Trimming took off 5 bases at V and 5 bases at J, with 10 bases between the two ends. In DNA, the CDR3 is TGTGCCAGCAGCGGCGGGTCTGACAATGAGCAGTTCTTC. This codes for CASSGGSDNEQFF. Using reference TRBV7-9 and TRBJ2-1 for the parts outside the CDR3, the full variable domain is DTGVSQNPRHKITKRGQNVTFRCDPISEHNRLYWYRQTLGQGPEFLTYFQNEAQLEKSRLLSDRFSAERPKGSFSTLEIQRTEQGDSAMYLCASSGGSDNEQFFGPGTRLTVL.

The chain employs TRBV30 and TRBJ2-2, with a possible D match to TRBD1 (6 bases). Germline values: CDR1 GTSNPN, CDR2 SVGIG (reference sequence). V gave up 0 bases and J gave up 4 bases, with 12 bases separating them. The CDR3 is 15 amino acids. Here the CDR3 DNA reads TGTGCCTGGAGTGTTATGGGGGCTGGCACCGGGGAGCTGTTTTTT. Its protein product is CAWSVMGAGTGELFF. Together with reference TRBV30 and TRBJ2-2, the CDR3 gives the full variable domain: SQTIHQWPATLVQPVGSPLSLECTVEGTSNPNLYWYRQAAGRGLQLLFYSVGIGQISSEVPQNLSASRPQDRQFILSSKKLLLSDSGFYLCAWSVMGAGTGELFFGEGSRLTVL.

The J gene is TRBJ1-5, the V gene TRBV2, with a possible D match to TRBD1 (6 bases). CDR1 and CDR2 from the germline V gene are SNHLY and FYNNEI. Trimming removed 9 bases at V and 0 bases at J, with 12 bases between. This CDR3 contains 14 residues. Here the CDR3 DNA reads TGTGCCAGTACAGGGTCGGATAGCAATCAGCCCCAGCATTTT. Its protein product is CASTGSDSNQPQHF. Based on the CDR3 plus reference TRBV2 and TRBJ1-5, the full variable domain is EPEVTQTPSHQVTQMGQEVILRCVPISNHLYFYWYRQILGQKVEFLVSFYNNEISEKSEIFDDQFSVERPDGSNFTLKIRSTKLEDSAMYFCASTGSDSNQPQHFGDGTRLSIL.

This clone was counted a single time. The junction differs from germline at one of its ends, possibly a read error. The sample holds other DNA sequences that translate to the same CDR3. The genes are TRBV11-2 and TRBJ2-7; D not certain. Germline CDR1 SGHAT, CDR2 FQNNGV. This CDR3 has 15 residues. CDR3 DNA sequence: TGTGCCAGCAGCTTAGATCGTCTCTACCCCTACGAGCAATACTTC. Amino acid sequence: CASSLDRLYPYEQYF.